This TCR beta chain was recovered during a study of OX40 agonist ivuxolimab in advanced cancers. Sampling of blood occurred at baseline, cycle 4 day 1, and cycle 7 day 1. This CDR3 spans 14 amino acids. CDR1 LGHNA and CDR2 YSLEER come from the germline V gene. Trimming shortened V by 2 bases and J by 5 bases, and 12 bases separated the two germline ends. Measured with immunoSEQ multiplex PCR; TCRdb has only the in-frame clones, and not every one. Counted here are about 48,000 clones, approximately 89% occurring once; the ten biggest clones make up 5.5% to 7.5%. This TCR came from an adult with an advanced solid tumor such as melanoma, head and neck, liver or kidney cancer. The V and J genes are TRBV4-3 and TRBJ2-5; possibly TRBD2 for D (6 bases). The sequenced sample was CD4+ or CD8+ T cells sorted from blood, obtained in a trial of the OX40 agonist ivuxolimab. The CDR3 DNA sequence: TGCGCCAGCAGCCAATCCTCGGGGGTGGAGACCCAGTACTTC. Amino acids: CASSQSSGVETQYF.